These 20 T cell receptor beta chains originate from one sample sequenced in a study of blood T cell repertoires in COVID-19. This table comes from immunoSEQ multiplex PCR, and its TCRdb copy is limited to in-frame clones, with some not included. The sample carries a few hundred thousand clones, more than 75% recorded once. What was sequenced was PBMCs or T cells enriched from blood (not recorded which). The source of these receptors is a woman in her forties or fifties who had been exposed to COVID-19.

The rearrangement uses TRBV27 and TRBJ2-7, with D maybe TRBD1 (5 bases). V was trimmed by 5 bases and J by 6 bases, leaving 23 bases between them. The CDR3 covers 16 residues. Germline assignment: CDR1 MNHEY and CDR2 SMNVEV (reference sequence). This chain's CDR3 is CASSSSSGSTIGEQYF. For the CDR3, the DNA is TGTGCCAGCAGTAGCAGCTCAGGGTCTACGATAGGCGAGCAGTACTTC.

This chain joins TRBV7-8 and TRBJ1-6; D might be TRBD1 (5 bases). V was clipped by 2 bases and J by 10 bases, with 9 bases between them. CDR1 is SGHVS and CDR2 is FQNEAQ in the germline V gene. CDR3 length: 13 amino acids. CDR3 DNA: TGTGCCAGCAGCTTACTCGACAGATCACCCCTCCACTTT. Its protein is CASSLLDRSPLHF.

This clone was found a few times. The V call is TRBV7-9, the J call TRBJ1-6; 8 bases align to TRBD1. The CDR3 extends over 17 amino acids. V was pared by 5 bases and J by 7 bases, with 13 bases of the junction left unmatched. Germline V CDR1 and CDR2: SEHNR, FQNEAQ (reference sequence). The CDR3 DNA follows: TGTGCCAGCAGCATACTACTCAGGGGGCTCGGGAATTCACCCCTCCACTTT. It translates to CASSILLRGLGNSPLHF.

This clone was seen only once. An end of the junction differs from the germline gene, which may be a read error. The chain links TRBV7-3 to TRBJ1-1; D may be TRBD1 (6 bases). Germline loops: CDR1 SGHTA, CDR2 FQGTGA. This CDR3 is 13 amino acids long. The CDR3 coding sequence is TGTGCCAGCAGCCTAACAGGGAGCACTGAAGCTTTCTTT. Its translation: CASSLTGSTEAFF.

The chain recombines TRBV18 with TRBJ1-1; D remains ambiguous. The CDR3 has 13 amino acids. Germline V lookup: CDR1 KGHSH, CDR2 LQKENI. With 5 bases removed from V and 1 base from J, the gap between germline ends came to 8 bases. In DNA form, the CDR3 reads TGTGCCAGCTCAATCAGACAGAACACTGAAGCTTTCTTT. Residues: CASSIRQNTEAFF.

The DNA of the CDR3 is TGTGCCAGCAGATTCGGAGGGGCCCTAACTAATGGCTACACCTTC. Protein sequence: CASRFGGALTNGYTF. The chain combines TRBV5-6 with TRBJ1-2; maybe TRBD1 (5 bases). This CDR3 is built from 15 residues. Trimming stripped 5 bases from V and 6 bases from J, with 20 bases between. The germline V gene encodes CDR1 SGHDT and CDR2 YYEEEE.

The chain carries TRBV11-2 and TRBJ2-3, with D hard to call. V was clipped by 6 bases and J by 6 bases, with 10 bases between them. Per germline, CDR1 SGHAT and CDR2 FQNNGV. The CDR3 sequence is 12 residues long. This CDR3 is CASRVRGDTQYF. CDR3 nucleotides: TGTGCCAGCAGGGTTAGAGGTGATACGCAGTATTTT.

In DNA, the CDR3 is TGTGCCAGAAGTTGGTGGACAGGTTTCTATGGCTACACCTTC. This sequence encodes CARSWWTGFYGYTF. The chain uses TRBV2 and TRBJ1-2, with 7 bases lining up with TRBD1. Germline CDR1 SNHLY, CDR2 FYNNEI. V shed 9 bases and J 4 bases; nucleotides not matched to a gene: 11. The CDR3 extends over 14 amino acids.

In this sample, this clone turned up a few times. This sequence joins TRBV7-8 and TRBJ2-2; 7 bases fit TRBD2. This CDR3 is 15 amino acids long. With V trimmed by 5 bases and J by 11 bases, 14 bases remained unmatched. Per germline, CDR1 SGHVS and CDR2 FQNEAQ. The CDR3 sequence: CASSPGGSVRGELFF. The CDR3 DNA reads TGTGCCAGCAGCCCCGGGGGGTCCGTTCGGGGCGAGCTGTTTTTT.

Points on this clone: Other DNA sequences in the same sample also yield this CDR3. The chain links TRBV9 to TRBJ1-1; 9 nucleotides align to TRBD1. CDR1 and CDR2 from the germline V gene are SGDLS and YYNGEE. CDR3 length equals 14 residues. V lost 3 bases and J lost 4; bases outside the gene matches: 4. The CDR3 DNA is TGTGCCAGCAGCGCCCGACAGGGGGGCACTGAAGCTTTCTTT. It codes for CASSARQGGTEAFF.

The chain links TRBV7-8 to TRBJ1-1; TRBD1 matches at 7 bases. The CDR3 is 14 amino acids. Per the germline V gene, CDR1 is SGHVS and CDR2 is FQNEAQ. J was trimmed by 4 bases and V by 1 base; bases with no gene match: 3. CDR3 in DNA: TGTGCCAGCAGCTTAGAGGGACAGAGCACTGAAGCTTTCTTT. Protein: CASSLEGQSTEAFF.

The V gene is TRBV11-2, the J gene TRBJ1-6; D is undetermined. V gave up 1 base and J gave up 12 bases, with 13 bases separating them. CDR1 and CDR2 from the germline V gene are SGHAT and FQNNGV. The CDR3 runs to 14 residues. The CDR3 here is CASSLVGPAGPLHF. The DNA for the CDR3 is TGTGCCAGCAGCTTAGTAGGGCCCGCGGGACCCCTCCACTTT. The variable domain in full, completed from reference TRBV11-2 and TRBJ1-6, reads EAGVAQSPRYKIIEKRQSVAFWCNPISGHATLYWYQQILGQGPKLLIQFQNNGVVDDSQLPKDRFSAERLKGVDSTLKIQPAKLEDSAVYLCASSLVGPAGPLHFGNGTRLTVT.

This sequence joins TRBV3-1 (or the pseudogene TRBV3-2) and TRBJ1-4; 7 bases match TRBD1. The CDR3 contains 15 residues. V lost 5 bases to trimming and J lost 7 bases; unmatched junction nucleotides: 10. The germline V gene has CDR1 LGHDT and CDR2 YNNKEL (reference sequence). The CDR3 is CASSSWEAGGEKLFF. CDR3 sequence (DNA): TGTGCCAGCAGCTCGTGGGAGGCAGGGGGTGAAAAACTGTTTTTT.

The V call is TRBV6-6, the J call TRBJ1-2; D uncertain. The CDR3 has 12 residues. The germline gives CDR1 MNHNY, CDR2 SVGAGI (reference sequence). Deletions cut 2 bases from V and 5 bases from J, with 6 bases between. The CDR3 DNA is TGTGCCAGCAGTTACGGAGGATATGGCTACACCTTC. Amino acids: CASSYGGYGYTF.

The rearrangement uses TRBV27 and TRBJ2-7; 7 bases fit TRBD1. Germline V CDR1 and CDR2: MNHEY, SMNVEV (reference sequence). The CDR3 is 15 residues long. The trim removed 8 bases at V and 0 bases at J, leaving 10 bases unmatched. The CDR3 region is CASGRGQLISYEQYF. Here the CDR3 DNA reads TGTGCCAGCGGTCGGGGACAGCTCATCTCCTACGAGCAGTACTTC.

This clone was detected a few times. V gene TRBV2 combines with J gene TRBJ2-5; 7 nucleotides align to TRBD1. Trimming at V came to 6 bases and at J to 4 bases, leaving 2 bases not matched to a gene. Per the germline V gene, CDR1 is SNHLY and CDR2 is FYNNEI. The CDR3 covers 12 residues. CDR3 amino acids: CASSRQGETQYF. The CDR3 region has the DNA TGTGCCAGCAGCAGACAGGGAGAGACCCAGTACTTC.

The chain combines TRBV7-2 with TRBJ1-3; D unclear. The CDR3 consists of 13 residues. V was trimmed by 3 bases and J by 7 bases, leaving 10 bases between them. CDR1 SGHTA and CDR2 FQGNSA come from the germline V gene. The CDR3 nucleotides read TGTGCCAGCAGCTTCCCGGGGAAGAACACCATATATTTT. It encodes CASSFPGKNTIYF.

J is TRBJ2-1 and V is TRBV6-5, with 9 bases that match TRBD1. Germline CDR1 and CDR2: MNHEY and SVGAGI. The CDR3 totals 14 residues. V trimming: 6 bases; J trimming: 8 bases; junction bases outside the gene matches: 8. The CDR3: CASRRTGVKDEQFF. DNA of the CDR3: TGTGCCAGCAGGAGGACAGGGGTAAAGGATGAGCAGTTCTTC.

The chain uses TRBV20-1 and TRBJ2-3; D is unclear. The CDR3 is made up of 15 amino acids. Trimming cost V 3 bases and J 1 base, with 14 bases left between them. CDR1 and CDR2 (germline): DFQATT, SNEGSKA (reference sequence). The CDR3 coding sequence is TGCAGTGCTAGTCCCCGGGTAACTGGCACAGATACGCAGTATTTT. This codes for CSASPRVTGTDTQYF.

The chain employs TRBV27 and TRBJ1-2; 7 bases fit TRBD1. This CDR3 spans 13 amino acids. CDR1 is MNHEY and CDR2 is SMNVEV in the germline V gene (reference sequence). Trimming took 6 bases from V and 3 from J; bases not matched to a gene: 4. CDR3 amino acids: CASRLTGHYGYTF. CDR3 DNA: TGTGCCAGCAGGTTGACAGGGCACTATGGCTACACCTTC.